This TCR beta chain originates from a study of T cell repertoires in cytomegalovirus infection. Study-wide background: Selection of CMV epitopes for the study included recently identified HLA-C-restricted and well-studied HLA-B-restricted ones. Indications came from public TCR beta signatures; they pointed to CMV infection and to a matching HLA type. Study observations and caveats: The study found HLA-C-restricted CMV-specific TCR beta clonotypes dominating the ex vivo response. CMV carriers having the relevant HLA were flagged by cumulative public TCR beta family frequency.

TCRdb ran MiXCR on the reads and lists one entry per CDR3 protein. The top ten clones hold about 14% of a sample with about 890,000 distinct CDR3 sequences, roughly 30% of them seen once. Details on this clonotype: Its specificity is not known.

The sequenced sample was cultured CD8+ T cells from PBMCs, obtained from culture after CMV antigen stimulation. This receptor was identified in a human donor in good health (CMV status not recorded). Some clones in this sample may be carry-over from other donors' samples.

The CDR3 sequence is CAISEGGQQPQHF. CDR3 nucleotide sequence: TGTGCCATCAGTGAGGGGGGGCAGCAGCCCCAGCATTTT. The V and J genes are TRBV10-3 and TRBJ1-5; weak D call: TRBD1 (6 bases). The CDR3 is 13 residues long. Germline lookup yields CDR1 ENHRY and CDR2 SYGVKD. V dropped 2 bases and J dropped 7 bases, with 9 bases sitting between them.